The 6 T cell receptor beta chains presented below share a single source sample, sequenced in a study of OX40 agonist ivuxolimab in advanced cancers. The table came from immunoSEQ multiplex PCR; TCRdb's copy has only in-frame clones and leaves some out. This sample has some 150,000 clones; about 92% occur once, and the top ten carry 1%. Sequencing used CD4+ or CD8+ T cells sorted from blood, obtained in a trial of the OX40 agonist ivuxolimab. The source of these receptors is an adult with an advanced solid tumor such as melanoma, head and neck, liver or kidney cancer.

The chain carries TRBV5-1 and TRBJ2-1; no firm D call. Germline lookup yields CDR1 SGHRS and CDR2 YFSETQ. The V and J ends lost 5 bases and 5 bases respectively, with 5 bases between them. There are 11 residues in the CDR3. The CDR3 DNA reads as TGCGCCAGCAGTTGGGACAATGAGCAGTTCTTC. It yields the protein CASSWDNEQFF.

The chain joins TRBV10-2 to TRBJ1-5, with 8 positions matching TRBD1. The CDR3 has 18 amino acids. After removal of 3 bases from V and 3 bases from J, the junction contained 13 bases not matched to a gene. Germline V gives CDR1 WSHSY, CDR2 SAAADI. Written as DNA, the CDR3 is TGCGCCAGCAGTGATGGGTCAGGGGGCGCCGGTTTCAATCAGCCCCAGCATTTT. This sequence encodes CASSDGSGGAGFNQPQHF.

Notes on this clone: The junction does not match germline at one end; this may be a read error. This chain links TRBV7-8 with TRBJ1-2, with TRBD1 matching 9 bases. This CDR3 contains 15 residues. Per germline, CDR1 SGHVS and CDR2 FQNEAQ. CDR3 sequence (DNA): TGTGCCAGCAGACCACAGGGGGCCGTCCCCTATGACTACACCTTC. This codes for CASRPQGAVPYDYTF.

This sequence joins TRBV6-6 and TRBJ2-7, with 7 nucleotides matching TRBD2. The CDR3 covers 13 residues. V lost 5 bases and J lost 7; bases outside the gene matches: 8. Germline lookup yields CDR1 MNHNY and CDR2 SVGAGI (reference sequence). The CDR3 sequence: CASSRSGAGEQYF. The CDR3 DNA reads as TGTGCCAGCAGTCGGAGCGGGGCGGGAGAGCAGTACTTC.

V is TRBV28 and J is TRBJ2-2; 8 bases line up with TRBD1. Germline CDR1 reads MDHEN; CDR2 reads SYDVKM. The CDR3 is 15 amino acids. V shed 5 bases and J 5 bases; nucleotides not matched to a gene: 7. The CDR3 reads CASSRDRRRTGELFF. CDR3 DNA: TGTGCCAGCAGTCGGGACAGGCGGAGGACCGGGGAGCTGTTTTTT.

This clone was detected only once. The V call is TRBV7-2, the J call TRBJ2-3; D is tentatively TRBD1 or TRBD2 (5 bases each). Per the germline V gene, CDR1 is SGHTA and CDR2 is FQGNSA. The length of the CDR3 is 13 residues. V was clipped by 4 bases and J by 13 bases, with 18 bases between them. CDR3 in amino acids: CASSSRPEGWEYF. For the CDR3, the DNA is TGTGCCAGCAGCTCCCGACCCGAGGGGTGGGAGTATTTT. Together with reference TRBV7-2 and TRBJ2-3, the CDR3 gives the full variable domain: GAGVSQSPSNKVTEKGKDVELRCDPISGHTALYWYRQSLGQGLEFLIYFQGNSAPDKSGLPSDRFSAERTGGSVSTLTIQRTQQEDSAVYLCASSSRPEGWEYFGPGTRLTVL.